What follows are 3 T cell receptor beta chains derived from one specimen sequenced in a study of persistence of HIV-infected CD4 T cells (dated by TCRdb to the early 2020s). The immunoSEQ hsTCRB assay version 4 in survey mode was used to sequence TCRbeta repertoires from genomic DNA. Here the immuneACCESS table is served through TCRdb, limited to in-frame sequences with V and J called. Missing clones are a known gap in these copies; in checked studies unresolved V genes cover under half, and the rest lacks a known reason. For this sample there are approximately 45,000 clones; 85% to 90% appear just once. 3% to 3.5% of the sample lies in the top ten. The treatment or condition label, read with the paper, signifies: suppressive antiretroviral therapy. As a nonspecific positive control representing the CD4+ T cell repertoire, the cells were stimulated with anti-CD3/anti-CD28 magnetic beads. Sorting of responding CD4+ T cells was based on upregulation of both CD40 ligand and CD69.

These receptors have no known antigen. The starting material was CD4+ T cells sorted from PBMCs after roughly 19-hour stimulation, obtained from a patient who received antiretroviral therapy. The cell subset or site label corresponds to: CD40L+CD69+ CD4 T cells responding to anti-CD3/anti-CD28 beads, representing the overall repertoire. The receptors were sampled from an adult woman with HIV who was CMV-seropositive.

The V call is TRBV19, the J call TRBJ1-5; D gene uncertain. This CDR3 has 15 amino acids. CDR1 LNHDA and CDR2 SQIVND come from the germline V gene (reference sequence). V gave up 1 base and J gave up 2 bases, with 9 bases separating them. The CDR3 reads CASSIVGIGNQPQHF. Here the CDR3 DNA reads TGTGCCAGTAGTATAGTCGGGATTGGCAATCAGCCCCAGCATTTT.

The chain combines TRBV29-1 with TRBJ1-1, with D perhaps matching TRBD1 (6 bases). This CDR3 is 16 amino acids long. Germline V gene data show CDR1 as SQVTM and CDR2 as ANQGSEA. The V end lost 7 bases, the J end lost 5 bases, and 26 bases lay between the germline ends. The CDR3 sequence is CSALGHKFRRETEAFF. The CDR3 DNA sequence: TGCAGCGCCCTGGGACACAAATTCCGACGGGAAACTGAAGCTTTCTTT.

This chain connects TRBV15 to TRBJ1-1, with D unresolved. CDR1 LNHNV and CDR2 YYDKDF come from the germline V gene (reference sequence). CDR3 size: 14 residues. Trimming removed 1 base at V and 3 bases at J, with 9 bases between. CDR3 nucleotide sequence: TGTGCCACCAGCAGAGTCGGGGATTACACTGAAGCTTTCTTT. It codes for CATSRVGDYTEAFF.